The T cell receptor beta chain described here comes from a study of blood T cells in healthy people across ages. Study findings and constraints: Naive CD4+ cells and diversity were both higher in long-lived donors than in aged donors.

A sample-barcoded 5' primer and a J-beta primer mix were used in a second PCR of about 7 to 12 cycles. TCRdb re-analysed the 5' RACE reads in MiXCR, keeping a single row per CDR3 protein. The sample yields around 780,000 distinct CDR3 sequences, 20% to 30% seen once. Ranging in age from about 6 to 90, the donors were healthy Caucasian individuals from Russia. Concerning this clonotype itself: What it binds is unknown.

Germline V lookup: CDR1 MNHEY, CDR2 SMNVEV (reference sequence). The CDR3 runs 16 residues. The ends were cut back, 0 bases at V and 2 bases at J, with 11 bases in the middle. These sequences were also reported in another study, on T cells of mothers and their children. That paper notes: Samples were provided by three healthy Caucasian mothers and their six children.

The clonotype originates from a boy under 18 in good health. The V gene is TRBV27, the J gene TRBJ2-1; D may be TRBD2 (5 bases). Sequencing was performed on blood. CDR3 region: CASSLSAGSPYNEQFF. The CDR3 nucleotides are TGTGCCAGCAGTTTATCTGCGGGTTCCCCCTACAATGAGCAGTTCTTC.